What follows are 23 T cell receptor beta chains derived from one specimen sequenced in a study of blood T cell repertoires in COVID-19. Method: immunoSEQ multiplex PCR; TCRdb's copy keeps in-frame clones and lacks some. The sample contains around 140,000 clones, 55% to 75% of which appear only once. The sequencing input was peripheral blood. The receptors were gathered from a woman aged 65 to 85 with acute or convalescent COVID-19.

The chain has TRBV5-1 and TRBJ2-3; the match to TRBD2 covers 8 bases. The junction had 8 bases not matched to a gene; V was cut back by 8 bases and J by 3 bases. The CDR3 is 14 residues long. Per germline, CDR1 SGHRS and CDR2 YFSETQ. The CDR3 DNA follows: TGCGCCAGTTCCGGCGCGGGGGGAACAGATACGCAGTATTTT. Encoded protein: CASSGAGGTDTQYF.

The chain combines TRBV2 with TRBJ2-7, with D perhaps TRBD2 (5 bases). V lost 2 bases to trimming and J lost 2 bases, with 13 bases between them. CDR3 size: 15 residues. Germline CDR1 reads SNHLY; CDR2 reads FYNNEI. CDR3 DNA sequence: TGTGCCAGCAGTGAACAGGAGCCCGGGGCCTACGAGCAGTACTTC. It specifies CASSEQEPGAYEQYF.

The chain has TRBV2 and TRBJ1-2; D is perhaps TRBD1 (5 bases). The CDR3 runs 13 residues. The V end was cut by 6 bases, the J end by 4 bases, with 12 bases between. Germline loops: CDR1 SNHLY, CDR2 FYNNEI. CDR3 sequence (DNA): TGTGCCAGCAGCCAGGAGGGGCCCTATGGCTACACCTTC. This translates into CASSQEGPYGYTF.

The J gene is TRBJ2-7, the V gene TRBV28; 12 bases are a match to TRBD2. Germline V gene sequence: CDR1 MDHEN, CDR2 SYDVKM. The CDR3 is 15 amino acids. V lost 4 bases to trimming and J lost 5 bases; unmatched junction nucleotides: 6. The CDR3: CASSSPTSGSHEQYF. The CDR3 DNA is TGTGCCAGCAGTTCTCCGACTAGCGGGAGCCACGAGCAGTACTTC.

V is TRBV2 and J is TRBJ2-3, with 7 positions matching TRBD1. Germline lookup yields CDR1 SNHLY and CDR2 FYNNEI. The CDR3 is 15 residues long. With 5 bases clipped from V and 5 bases from J, the junction kept 10 bases outside the gene matches. The CDR3 region has the DNA TGTGCCAGCAGTTGGGACAGCCCTGCAGGAGATACGCAGTATTTT. Amino acid sequence: CASSWDSPAGDTQYF. The variable domain in full, completed from reference TRBV2 and TRBJ2-3, reads EPEVTQTPSHQVTQMGQEVILRCVPISNHLYFYWYRQILGQKVEFLVSFYNNEISEKSEIFDDQFSVERPDGSNFTLKIRSTKLEDSAMYFCASSWDSPAGDTQYFGPGTRLTVL.

V gene TRBV10-3 combines with J gene TRBJ2-3; 11 nucleotides agree with TRBD2. The CDR3 is made up of 14 amino acids. V shed 10 bases, J shed 5 bases, and the junction held 8 bases outside the gene matches. CDR1 and CDR2 (germline): ENHRY, SYGVKD. CDR3 protein: CATVSGRAEDTQYF. The CDR3 nucleotides read TGTGCCACCGTTAGCGGGAGGGCAGAAGATACGCAGTATTTT.

This chain's CDR3 is CASRRRDSLYNEQFF. The CDR3 DNA is TGTGCCAGCAGACGCCGGGACAGCTTGTACAATGAGCAGTTCTTC. The V and J genes are TRBV6-5 and TRBJ2-1, with 7 bases lining up with TRBD1. Germline values: CDR1 MNHEY, CDR2 SVGAGI. This CDR3 region has 15 residues. After removal of 6 bases from V and 4 bases from J, the junction contained 9 bases not matched to a gene.

The table lists this clone with many counts. V gene TRBV19 combines with J gene TRBJ1-1, with a tentative D call TRBD1 (5 bases). With 2 bases removed from V and 2 bases from J, the gap between germline ends came to 9 bases. This CDR3 region has 14 residues. The germline V gene encodes CDR1 LNHDA and CDR2 SQIVND (reference sequence). DNA of the CDR3: TGTGCCAGTAGTATATCAGGGCGCAACACTGAAGCTTTCTTT. Residues: CASSISGRNTEAFF.

V usage is TRBV7-2 and J usage is TRBJ1-2; D gene uncertain. Trimming took off 4 bases at V and 6 bases at J, with 15 bases between the two ends. The germline V gene has CDR1 SGHTA and CDR2 FQGNSA. This CDR3 region has 14 residues. CDR3 sequence (DNA): TGTGCCAGCAGCTCCTTCCTTGGAGAGGATGGCTACACCTTC. Its translation: CASSSFLGEDGYTF. The entire variable domain, with the rest obtained from reference TRBV7-2 and TRBJ1-2, is as follows: GAGVSQSPSNKVTEKGKDVELRCDPISGHTALYWYRQSLGQGLEFLIYFQGNSAPDKSGLPSDRFSAERTGGSVSTLTIQRTQQEDSAVYLCASSSFLGEDGYTFGSGTRLTVV.

The chain couples TRBV28 to TRBJ1-4, with TRBD1 as a possible D gene (6 bases). Between the trimmed V and J ends, which lost 5 bases and 8 bases, there was a span of 21 bases. The length of the CDR3 is 16 residues. Germline CDR1 MDHEN, CDR2 SYDVKM. The CDR3 bases are TGTGCCAGCAGTCAAATACAGGGCATGAAGCTGGAAAAACTGTTTTTT. Translating gives CASSQIQGMKLEKLFF. The entire variable domain, with the rest obtained from reference TRBV28 and TRBJ1-4, is as follows: DVKVTQSSRYLVKRTGEKVFLECVQDMDHENMFWYRQDPGLGLRLIYFSYDVKMKEKGDIPEGYSVSREKKERFSLILESASTNQTSMYLCASSQIQGMKLEKLFFGSGTQLSVL.

The chain is built from TRBV6-5 and TRBJ1-4, with TRBD1 identical over 10 bases. The CDR3 is made up of 15 amino acids. The V segment lost 6 bases and the J segment 6 bases; nucleotides outside the gene matches: 7. Germline values: CDR1 MNHEY, CDR2 SVGAGI. CDR3 sequence: CASRKPGTGDEKLFF. Written as DNA, the CDR3 is TGTGCCAGCAGGAAGCCCGGGACAGGGGATGAAAAACTGTTTTTT.

The chain has TRBV28 and TRBJ1-6; 7 bases map to TRBD1. In germline, CDR1 is MDHEN, CDR2 SYDVKM. V lost 3 bases, J lost 10 bases, and 9 bases stayed unmatched. This CDR3 is built from 15 residues. CDR3 sequence reads: CASSFVQQGRSPLHF. DNA for the CDR3: TGTGCCAGCAGTTTTGTCCAACAGGGGCGGTCACCCCTCCACTTT.

V gene TRBV15 combines with J gene TRBJ1-2; 7 bases match TRBD1. V gave up 1 base and J gave up 4 bases; unmatched junction bases: 6. This CDR3 has 15 amino acids. In germline, CDR1 is LNHNV, CDR2 YYDKDF (reference sequence). CDR3 nucleotides: TGTGCCACCAGCAGAGTGGGACGGGACAGCTATGGCTACACCTTC. Amino acid sequence: CATSRVGRDSYGYTF.

V usage is TRBV4-2 and J usage is TRBJ2-7; 8 bases line up with TRBD2. The V and J ends lost 0 bases and 3 bases, in that order; junction bases with no gene match: 7. CDR1 LGHNA and CDR2 YNFKEQ come from the germline V gene. The CDR3 covers 16 residues. The CDR3 sequence is CASSQDPGGTFYEQYF. Here the CDR3 DNA reads TGTGCCAGCAGCCAAGATCCGGGGGGGACTTTCTACGAGCAGTACTTC.

The chain employs TRBV29-1 and TRBJ2-1, with D possibly TRBD1 on 6 matching bases. CDR3 length: 15 amino acids. The germline V gene has CDR1 SQVTM and CDR2 ANQGSEA. V lost 4 bases and J 0 bases, leaving 13 bases between the germline ends. As DNA, the CDR3 is TGCAGCGTTGTACCAAGGACAGCCTCCTACAATGAGCAGTTCTTC. Translated: CSVVPRTASYNEQFF.

The rearrangement uses TRBV7-6 and TRBJ2-4, with D unclear. The germline V and J ends were trimmed by 5 bases and 4 bases, with 21 bases remaining between them. Germline V gene lookup returns CDR1 SGHVS and CDR2 FNYEAQ. The CDR3 consists of 17 residues. The CDR3 is CASSGCPIRVRKNIQYF. CDR3 DNA: TGTGCCAGCAGCGGGTGCCCGATTCGGGTTAGGAAAAACATTCAGTACTTC.

The CDR3 reads CASSQDTGTGAEKLFF. DNA of the CDR3: TGCGCCAGCAGCCAAGATACTGGGACAGGGGCGGAAAAACTGTTTTTT. The V gene is TRBV4-3, the J gene TRBJ1-4; 10 positions agree with TRBD1. V lost 0 bases, J lost 8 bases, and 6 bases stayed unmatched. From germline, CDR1 is LGHNA and CDR2 YSLEER. CDR3 length equals 16 residues.

The rearrangement links TRBV3-1 (or the pseudogene TRBV3-2) to TRBJ1-4; 7 bases map to TRBD1. V shed 2 bases and J 8 bases; nucleotides not matched to a gene: 8. The CDR3 runs 15 residues. Germline CDR1 is LGHDT and CDR2 is YNNKEL (reference sequence). The CDR3 region has the DNA TGTGCCAGCAGCCAAACGTCGCCAGGGGGGGAAAAACTGTTTTTT. As protein: CASSQTSPGGEKLFF.

This CDR3 is CAIRLGTGGSEAFF. DNA of the CDR3: TGTGCCATCAGACTCGGGACAGGGGGCTCTGAAGCTTTCTTT. The chain uses TRBV10-3 and TRBJ1-1; 12 nucleotides agree with TRBD1. The length of the CDR3 is 14 residues. V shed 6 bases and J 6 bases; nucleotides not matched to a gene: 5. Per the germline V gene, CDR1 is ENHRY and CDR2 is SYGVKD.

This sequence joins TRBV5-4 and TRBJ1-6, with 7 nucleotides matching TRBD1. The V segment lost 5 bases and the J segment 10 bases; nucleotides outside the gene matches: 9. CDR3 size: 14 residues. The germline gives CDR1 SGHNT, CDR2 YYREEE (reference sequence). The CDR3 sequence: CASRKTGEPSPLHF. The CDR3 DNA reads TGTGCCAGCAGAAAAACAGGGGAACCCTCACCCCTCCACTTT.

J is TRBJ2-5 and V is TRBV7-2; D might be TRBD1 (6 bases). The CDR3 is made up of 13 amino acids. Trimming removed 4 bases from V and 9 bases from J, with 15 bases in between. Germline-derived CDR1 and CDR2 are SGHTA and FQGNSA. The CDR3 DNA follows: TGTGCCAGCAGCTGGACAGCCAAAAGGGCCCAGTACTTC. It codes for CASSWTAKRAQYF.

The chain is built from TRBV7-8 and TRBJ2-7, with 8 bases that match TRBD2. V shed 6 bases, J shed 4 bases, and the junction held 8 bases outside the gene matches. Germline loops: CDR1 SGHVS, CDR2 FQNEAQ. The CDR3 covers 14 residues. The CDR3: CASSIRGRLYEQYF. CDR3 bases: TGTGCCAGCAGTATCCGCGGGAGGCTTTACGAGCAGTACTTC.

The chain joins TRBV6-2 or TRBV6-3 to TRBJ1-2; tentatively, D is TRBD1 (5 bases). The CDR3 contains 13 residues. The germline V and J ends were trimmed by 0 bases and 6 bases, with 8 bases remaining between them. Germline assignment: CDR1 MNHEY and CDR2 SVGEGT. CDR3 bases: TGTGCCAGCAGTTACTCCGGGGGAGATGGCTACACCTTC. Translating it yields CASSYSGGDGYTF.